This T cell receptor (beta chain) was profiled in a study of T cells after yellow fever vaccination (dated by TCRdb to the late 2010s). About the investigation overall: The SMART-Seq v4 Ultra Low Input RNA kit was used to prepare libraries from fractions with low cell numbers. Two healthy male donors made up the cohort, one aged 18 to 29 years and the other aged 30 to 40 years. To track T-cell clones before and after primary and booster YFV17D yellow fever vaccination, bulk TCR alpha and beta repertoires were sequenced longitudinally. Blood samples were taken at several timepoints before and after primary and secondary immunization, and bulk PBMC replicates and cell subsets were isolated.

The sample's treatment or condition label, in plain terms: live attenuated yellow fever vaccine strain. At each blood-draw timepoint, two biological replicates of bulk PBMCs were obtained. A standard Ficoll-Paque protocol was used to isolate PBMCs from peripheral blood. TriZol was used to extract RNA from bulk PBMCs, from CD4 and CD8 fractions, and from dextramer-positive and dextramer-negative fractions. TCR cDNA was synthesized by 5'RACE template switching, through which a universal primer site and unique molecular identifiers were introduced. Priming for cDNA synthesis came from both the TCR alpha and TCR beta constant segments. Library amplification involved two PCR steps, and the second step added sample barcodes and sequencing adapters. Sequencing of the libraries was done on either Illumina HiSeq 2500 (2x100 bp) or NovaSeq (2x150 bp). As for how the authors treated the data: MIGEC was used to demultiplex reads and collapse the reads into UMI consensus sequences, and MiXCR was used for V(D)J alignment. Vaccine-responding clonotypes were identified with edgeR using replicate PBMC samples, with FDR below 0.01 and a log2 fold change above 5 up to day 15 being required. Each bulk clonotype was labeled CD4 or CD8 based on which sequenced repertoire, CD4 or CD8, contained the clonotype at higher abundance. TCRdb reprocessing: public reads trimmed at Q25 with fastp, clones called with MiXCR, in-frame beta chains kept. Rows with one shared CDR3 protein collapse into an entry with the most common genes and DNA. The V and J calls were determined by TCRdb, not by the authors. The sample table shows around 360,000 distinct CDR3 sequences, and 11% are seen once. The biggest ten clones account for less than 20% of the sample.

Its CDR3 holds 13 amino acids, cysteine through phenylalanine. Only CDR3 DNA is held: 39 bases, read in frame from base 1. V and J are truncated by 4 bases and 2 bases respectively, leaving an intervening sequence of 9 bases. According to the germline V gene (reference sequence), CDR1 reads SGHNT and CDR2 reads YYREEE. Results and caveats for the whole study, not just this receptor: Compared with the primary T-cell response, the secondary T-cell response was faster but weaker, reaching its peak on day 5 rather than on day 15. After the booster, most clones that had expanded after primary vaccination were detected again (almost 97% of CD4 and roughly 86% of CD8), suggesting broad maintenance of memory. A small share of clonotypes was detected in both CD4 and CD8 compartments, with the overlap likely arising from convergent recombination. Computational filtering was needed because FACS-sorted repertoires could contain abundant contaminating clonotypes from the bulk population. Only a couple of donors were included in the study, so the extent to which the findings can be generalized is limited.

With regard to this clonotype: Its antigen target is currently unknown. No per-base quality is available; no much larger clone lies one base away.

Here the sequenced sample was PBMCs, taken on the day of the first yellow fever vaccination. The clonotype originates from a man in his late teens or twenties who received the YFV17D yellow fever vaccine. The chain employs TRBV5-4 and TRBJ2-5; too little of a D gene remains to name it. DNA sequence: TGTGCCAGCAGCGTAGACTGGCAAGAGACCCAGTACTTC. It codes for CASSVDWQETQYF.